The sequence of this TCR beta chain was determined in a study of cytomegalovirus exposure and HLA in healthy donors. Overall study context: Earlier sequencing of 150 million to 200 million T cells yielded around 100 million unique TCR beta sequences. Findings of the study overall: Most TCR sequences were rare, but some public TCRs occurred in many donors.

Notes on this clone: Its specificity is not known.

CDR3 size: 14 residues. Germline V gives CDR1 SQVTM, CDR2 ANQGSEA. V lost 5 bases, J lost 0 bases, and 11 bases lay in between. 60 Vbeta and 13 Jbeta primers were used in PCR. In the original workflow: Approximately 12 million of some 80 million unique TCR beta chains were shared, per a later count. Only in-frame clones appear in the TCRdb table, and some are missing; sequencing was by immunoSEQ multiplex PCR. V and J calls and clone size are given by that table; D and trimming were obtained from the DNA. The data show approximately 89,000 clones, 76% seen once. Material: PBMCs. This rearrangement joins TRBV29-1 to TRBJ1-3; D not certain. The receptor was derived from a male donor in good health and CMV-seronegative. The CDR3 region is CSVTETGSGNTIYF. In DNA form, the CDR3 reads TGCAGCGTTACTGAAACGGGCTCTGGAAACACCATATATTTT. The complete variable domain, with remaining parts taken from reference TRBV29-1 and TRBJ1-3, reads SAVISQKPSRDICQRGTSLTIQCQVDSQVTMMFWYRQQPGQSLTLIATANQGSEATYESGFVIDKFPISRPNLTFSTLTVSNMSPEDSSIYLCSVTETGSGNTIYFGEGSWLTVV.